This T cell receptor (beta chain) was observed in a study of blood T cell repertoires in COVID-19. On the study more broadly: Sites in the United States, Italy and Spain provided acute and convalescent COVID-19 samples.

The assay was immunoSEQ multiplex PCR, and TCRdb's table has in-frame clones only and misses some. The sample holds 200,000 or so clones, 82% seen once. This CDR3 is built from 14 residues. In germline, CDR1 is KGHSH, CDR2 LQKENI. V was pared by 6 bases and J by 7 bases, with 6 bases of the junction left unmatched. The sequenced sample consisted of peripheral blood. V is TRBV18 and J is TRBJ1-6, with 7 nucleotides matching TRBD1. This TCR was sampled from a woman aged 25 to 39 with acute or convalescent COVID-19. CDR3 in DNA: TGTGCCAGCTCGCGGGACAGACGAAATTCACCCCTCCACTTT. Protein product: CASSRDRRNSPLHF.